This T cell receptor (beta chain) was recovered during a study of cytomegalovirus exposure and HLA in healthy donors. Looked up from germline, CDR1 is SGHNT and CDR2 is YENEEA. CDR3 size: 14 residues. The V gene end was trimmed by 3 bases and the J gene end by 5 bases; junction bases not matched to a gene: 5. Study results and limitations: A missense DCLRE1C variant was associated with V- and J-gene trimming of TCR beta chains in a later analysis, and an independent cohort replicated the association. Most likely, a cluster of highly shared sequence variants arose as a sequencing artifact. There were some public TCRs occurring in many donors, but most TCR sequences were rare.

Use of 60 Vbeta and 13 Jbeta primers characterized the PCR. The repertoire was sequenced with immunoSEQ multiplex PCR; TCRdb's copy has only in-frame clones and lacks some. The sample records some 110,000 clones, around 70% being singletons. On this clone: Its antigen remains unknown.

The TCR sequence derives from a man aged 25-40 years in good health and CMV-seropositive. The chain couples TRBV11-3 to TRBJ1-1, with 8 positions matching TRBD1. Input material: PBMCs. As DNA, the CDR3 is TGTGCCAGCAGCTTGTCAACAGGGGGAACTGAAGCTTTCTTT. Its protein is CASSLSTGGTEAFF.